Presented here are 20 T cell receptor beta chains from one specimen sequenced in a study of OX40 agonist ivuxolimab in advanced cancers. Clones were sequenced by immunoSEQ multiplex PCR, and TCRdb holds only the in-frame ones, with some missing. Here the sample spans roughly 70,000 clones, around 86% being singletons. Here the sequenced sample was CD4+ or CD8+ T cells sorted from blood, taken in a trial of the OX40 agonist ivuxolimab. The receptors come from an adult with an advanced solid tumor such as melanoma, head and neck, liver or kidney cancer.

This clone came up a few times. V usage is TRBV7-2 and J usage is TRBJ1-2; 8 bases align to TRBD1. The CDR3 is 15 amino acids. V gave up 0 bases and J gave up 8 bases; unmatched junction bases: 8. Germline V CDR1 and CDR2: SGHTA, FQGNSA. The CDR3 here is CASSLARRGQKGYTF. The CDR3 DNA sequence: TGTGCCAGCAGCTTAGCGCGCAGGGGGCAGAAAGGCTACACCTTC.

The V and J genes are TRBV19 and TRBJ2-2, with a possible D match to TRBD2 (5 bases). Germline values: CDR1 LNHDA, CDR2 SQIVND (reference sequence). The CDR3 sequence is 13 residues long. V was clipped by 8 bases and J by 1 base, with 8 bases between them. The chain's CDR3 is CASAEVNTGELFF. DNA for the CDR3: TGTGCCAGTGCGGAGGTGAACACCGGGGAGCTGTTTTTT.

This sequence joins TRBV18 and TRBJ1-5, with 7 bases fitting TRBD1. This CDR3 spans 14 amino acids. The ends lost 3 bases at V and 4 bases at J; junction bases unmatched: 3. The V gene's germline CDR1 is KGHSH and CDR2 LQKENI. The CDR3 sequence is CASSPGDSNQPQHF. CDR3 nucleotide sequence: TGTGCCAGCTCACCTGGGGACAGTAATCAGCCCCAGCATTTT.

The CDR3 DNA reads as TGTGCCAGCCAACCGGGACTGGGAAATGGCTACACCTTC. Its protein is CASQPGLGNGYTF. This chain joins TRBV6-5 and TRBJ1-2; D may be TRBD1 (5 bases). This CDR3 spans 13 amino acids. Germline V lookup: CDR1 MNHEY, CDR2 SVGAGI. Deletions cut 8 bases from V and 6 bases from J, with 16 bases between.

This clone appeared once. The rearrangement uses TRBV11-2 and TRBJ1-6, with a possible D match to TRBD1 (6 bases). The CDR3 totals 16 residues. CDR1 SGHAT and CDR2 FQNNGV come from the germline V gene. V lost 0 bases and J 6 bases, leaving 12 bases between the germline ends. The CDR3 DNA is TGTGCCAGCAGCTTAGATCCCGGGACAAGTAATTCACCCCTCCACTTT. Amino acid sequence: CASSLDPGTSNSPLHF.

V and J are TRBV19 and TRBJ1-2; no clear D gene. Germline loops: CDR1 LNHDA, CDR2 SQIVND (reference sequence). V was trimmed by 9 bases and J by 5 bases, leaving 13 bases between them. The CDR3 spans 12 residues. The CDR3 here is CASSSDWYGYTF. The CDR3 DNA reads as TGTGCCAGCTCGAGTGATTGGTATGGCTACACCTTC.

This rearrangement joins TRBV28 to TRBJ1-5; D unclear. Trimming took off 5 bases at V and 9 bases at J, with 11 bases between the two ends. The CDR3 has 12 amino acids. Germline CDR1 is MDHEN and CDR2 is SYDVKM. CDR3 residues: CASSPRLRPQHF. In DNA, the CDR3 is TGTGCCAGCAGTCCTAGGTTACGGCCCCAGCATTTT.

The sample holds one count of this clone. CDR3 residues: CASSMSFEQFF. DNA for the CDR3: TGTGCCAGTAGTATGAGTTTTGAGCAGTTCTTC. The chain recombines TRBV19 with TRBJ2-1; D unclear. Trimming stripped 3 bases from V and 9 bases from J, with 6 bases between. Germline values: CDR1 LNHDA, CDR2 SQIVND (reference sequence). The CDR3 runs 11 residues.

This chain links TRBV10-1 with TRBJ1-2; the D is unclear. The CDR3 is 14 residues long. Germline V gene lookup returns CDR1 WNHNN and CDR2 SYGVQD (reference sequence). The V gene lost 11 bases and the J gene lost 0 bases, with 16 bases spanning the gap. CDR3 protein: CAGGRGDSNYGYTF. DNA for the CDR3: TGCGCCGGCGGACGTGGGGATTCTAACTATGGCTACACCTTC.

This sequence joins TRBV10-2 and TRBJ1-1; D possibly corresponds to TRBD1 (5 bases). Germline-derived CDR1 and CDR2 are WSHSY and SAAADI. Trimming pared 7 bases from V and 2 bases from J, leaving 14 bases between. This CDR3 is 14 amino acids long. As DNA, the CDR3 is TGCGCCAGCATGATGAGGACACGTAACACTGAAGCTTTCTTT. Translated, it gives CASMMRTRNTEAFF.

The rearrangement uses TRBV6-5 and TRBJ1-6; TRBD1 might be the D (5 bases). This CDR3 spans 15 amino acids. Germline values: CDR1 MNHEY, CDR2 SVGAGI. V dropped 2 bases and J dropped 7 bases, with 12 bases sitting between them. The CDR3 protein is CASSYRTPENSPLHF. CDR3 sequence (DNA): TGTGCCAGCAGTTACAGGACACCTGAGAATTCACCCCTCCACTTT.

The CDR3 DNA is TGTGCCAGCAGCGTAGGGGGACAGGGGACGAGGATATATTTT. Translating it yields CASSVGGQGTRIYF. The J gene is TRBJ1-3, the V gene TRBV9; the match to TRBD1 covers 10 bases. The CDR3 is made up of 14 amino acids. With 0 bases clipped from V and 13 bases from J, the junction kept 7 bases outside the gene matches. Germline V gene lookup returns CDR1 SGDLS and CDR2 YYNGEE. The full variable domain, in which reference TRBV9 and TRBJ1-3 provide the parts outside the CDR3, is DSGVTQTPKHLITATGQRVTLRCSPRSGDLSVYWYQQSLDQGLQFLIQYYNGEERAKGNILERFSAQQFPDLHSELNLSSLELGDSALYFCASSVGGQGTRIYFGEGSWLTVV.

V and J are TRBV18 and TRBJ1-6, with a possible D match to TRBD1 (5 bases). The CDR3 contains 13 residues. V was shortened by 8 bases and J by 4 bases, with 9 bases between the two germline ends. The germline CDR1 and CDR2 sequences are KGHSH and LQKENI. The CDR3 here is CASGAGYNSPLHF. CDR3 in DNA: TGTGCCAGCGGGGCGGGATATAATTCACCCCTCCACTTT.

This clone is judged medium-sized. The CDR3 spells CASSRQADHNSPLHF. The DNA for the CDR3 is TGTGCCAGTAGTAGACAGGCGGATCATAATTCACCCCTCCACTTT. The chain uses TRBV19 and TRBJ1-6; the D gene is possibly TRBD1 (6 bases). Germline-derived CDR1 and CDR2 are LNHDA and SQIVND (reference sequence). CDR3 length: 15 residues. The V end lost 4 bases, the J end lost 5 bases, and 12 bases lay between the germline ends.

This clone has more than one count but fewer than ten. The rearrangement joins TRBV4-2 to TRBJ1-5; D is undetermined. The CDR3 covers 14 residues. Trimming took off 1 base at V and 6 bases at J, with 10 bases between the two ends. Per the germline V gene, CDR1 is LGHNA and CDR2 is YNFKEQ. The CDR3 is CASSQVKGGQPQHF. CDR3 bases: TGTGCCAGCAGCCAAGTAAAGGGAGGTCAGCCCCAGCATTTT.

As DNA, the CDR3 is TGTGCCAGCAGCTTACGAGTCAGCACCGATTATGGCTACACCTTC. Protein sequence: CASSLRVSTDYGYTF. The chain has TRBV7-2 and TRBJ1-2; D gene unclear. The CDR3 is 15 amino acids. The germline CDR1 and CDR2 sequences are SGHTA and FQGNSA. V shed 2 bases and J shed 5 bases, with 15 bases lying between them.

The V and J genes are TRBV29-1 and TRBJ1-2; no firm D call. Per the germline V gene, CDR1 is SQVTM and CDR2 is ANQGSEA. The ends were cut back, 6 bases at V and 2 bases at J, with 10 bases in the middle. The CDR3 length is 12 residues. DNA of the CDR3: TGCAGCGTGCCCAAGATGAACTATGGCTACACCTTC. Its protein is CSVPKMNYGYTF.

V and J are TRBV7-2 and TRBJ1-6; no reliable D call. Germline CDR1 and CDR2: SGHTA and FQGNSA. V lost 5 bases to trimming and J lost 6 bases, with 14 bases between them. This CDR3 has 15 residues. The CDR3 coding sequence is TGTGCCAGCAGCCTAGGCAGTATGGGTAATTCACCCCTCCACTTT. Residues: CASSLGSMGNSPLHF. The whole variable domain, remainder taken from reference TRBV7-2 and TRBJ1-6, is GAGVSQSPSNKVTEKGKDVELRCDPISGHTALYWYRQSLGQGLEFLIYFQGNSAPDKSGLPSDRFSAERTGGSVSTLTIQRTQQEDSAVYLCASSLGSMGNSPLHFGNGTRLTVT.

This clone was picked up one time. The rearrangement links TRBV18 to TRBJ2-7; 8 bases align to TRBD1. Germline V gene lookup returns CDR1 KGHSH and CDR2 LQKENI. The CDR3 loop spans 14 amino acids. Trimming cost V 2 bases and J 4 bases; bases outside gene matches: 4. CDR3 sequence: CASSPGQGYYEQYF. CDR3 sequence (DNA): TGTGCCAGCTCACCAGGACAGGGTTATTACGAGCAGTACTTC. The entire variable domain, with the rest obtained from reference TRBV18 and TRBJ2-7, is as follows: NAGVMQNPRHLVRRRGQEARLRCSPMKGHSHVYWYRQLPEEGLKFMVYLQKENIIDESGMPKERFSAEFPKEGPSILRIQQVVRGDSAAYFCASSPGQGYYEQYFGPGTRLTVT.

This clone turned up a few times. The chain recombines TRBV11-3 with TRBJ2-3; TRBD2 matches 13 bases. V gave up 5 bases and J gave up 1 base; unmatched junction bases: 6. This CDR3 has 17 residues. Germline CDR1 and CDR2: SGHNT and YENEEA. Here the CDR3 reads CASSLGTSGARTDTQYF. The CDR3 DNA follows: TGTGCCAGCAGCCTAGGGACTAGCGGGGCCCGCACAGATACGCAGTATTTT.